The present TCR beta chain was sequenced within a study of T cell responses to AZD1222 COVID-19 vaccine. Study background: Recipients boosted at about 4 weeks or about 12 weeks are pooled.

TCRdb keeps only in-frame clones here, not all; method: immunoSEQ multiplex PCR. The sample consists of some 150,000 clones, approximately 89% of them appearing once. V shed 4 bases and J 7 bases; nucleotides not matched to a gene: 4. The CDR3 covers 14 residues. The germline V gene has CDR1 KGHDR and CDR2 SFDVKD. About this clone: Its antigen is undetermined.

Study findings and constraints: Donors were mostly white British, more females; clonal diversity possibly underestimated. Regions 160-218 and 743-854 dominated among vaccine-associated CD4 TCRs spanning spike.

V usage is TRBV24-1 and J usage is TRBJ1-2, with 11 bases identical to TRBD1. The input for sequencing was peripheral blood, taken on day 0 of AZD1222 vaccination. This receptor was taken from an adult in good health. The CDR3 coding sequence is TGTGCCACCAGTGACCCCGGACAGGGGGCTGGCTACACCTTC. Protein sequence: CATSDPGQGAGYTF.